This T cell receptor (beta chain) was sequenced in a study of T cell repertoires in cytomegalovirus infection. The CDR3 sequence is 15 residues long. V was clipped by 3 bases and J by 1 base, with 10 bases between them. The germline V gene has CDR1 LNHNV and CDR2 YYDKDF (reference sequence). This clonotype was seen a few times. Its antigen is not identified. TCRdb re-derived calls from the reads in MiXCR, one entry per CDR3 protein. This table holds about 830,000 distinct CDR3 sequences, around a third found once. The receptor's source is a human donor in good health (CMV status not recorded). Some clones in this sample may be carry-over from other donors' samples. The J gene is TRBJ2-1, the V gene TRBV15; no clear D gene. The input for sequencing was cultured CD8+ T cells from PBMCs, taken from culture after CMV antigen stimulation. The CDR3 is CATSSSSFSYNEQFF. CDR3 sequence (DNA): TGTGCCACCAGCAGTAGTAGTTTTTCCTACAATGAGCAGTTCTTC.